The T cell receptor beta chain under discussion was sequenced for a study of T cell responses to AZD1222 COVID-19 vaccine (dated by TCRdb to the early 2020s). Study-level background: AZD1222 recipients with second doses at about 4 weeks or about 12 weeks were pooled, because spike-specific TCR depth and breadth did not differ between schedules. A total of under 250 trial participants underwent TCR sequencing, of whom under 220 had received two doses of AZD1222 and around 26 had received two doses of the MenACWY control vaccine. Trial participants were enrolled by age into subgroups of 18-55, 56-69 and 70-plus years, and around 150, 28 and 57 TCR-sequenced participants, respectively, were included in these subgroups. Overall study outcomes, separate from this receptor: No day 14 peak-response samples were available, so repertoires were characterized only after the peak T cell response. Spike-specific TCR breadth and depth rose significantly after two AZD1222 doses compared with day 0 and with MenACWY recipients. Reportedly, almost half of the unique spike-specific TCRs recognized epitopes lying outside the regions that are mutated in the B.1.351 and B.1.1.7 variants. Vaccine-associated CD4 TCRs spanned the whole spike protein, with dominant responses in regions 160-218 and 743-854. The 56-69-year group was small, and its depth increase did not reach significance, likely because of low power. Conclusions about previously exposed vaccinees are limited because only six or seven AZD1222 recipients were SARS-CoV-2 seropositive at baseline. Participants were mostly white British and included more females than males, and it was suggested by the authors that clonal diversity may have been underestimated.

The CDR3 regions of human TCRbeta chains were analyzed by immunosequencing. The original methods were these. TCRs in the repertoires were compared against a reference library of SARS-CoV-2-specific TCRs that had been generated with the MIRA antigen-specificity platform. Breadth was defined as the fraction of unique TCRs that were SARS-CoV-2-associated, and depth was defined as the fraction of total T cells that were SARS-CoV-2-associated. Using the MIRA data, every spike-specific TCR was mapped to the spike region that the TCR reacted to and assigned to either a CD4 or a CD8 class. Log10-transformed breadth and depth values were compared by one-way ANOVA with Sidak's multiple comparisons tests. TCRdb stores this immuneACCESS table with in-frame sequences only. Part of the clones is absent; in the studies checked, under half of the shortfall reflects unresolved V genes, and no reason is known for the rest. The V and J calls and clone size are taken from that table; D and trimming were inferred from the DNA. The sample table shows roughly 120,000 clones, and about 88% are seen once. The biggest ten clones account for around a sixth of the sample.

The germline ends are 1 base apart after V is trimmed by 0 bases and J by 5 bases. The CDR3 numbers 11 residues from cysteine through phenylalanine. The retained sequence is limited to the CDR3, 33 bases, with the frame set at the first base. CDR1 and CDR2 are drawn from the germline V gene: SGHRS, YFSETQ. On this clone itself: What this receptor recognizes is not known. No clone much larger than this one lies a single base away; base qualities are absent.

Taken with the paper, the label for time point translates to: baseline before first vaccination. Vaccinee samples were obtained from the UK trials COV001 and COV002, which included a single-blind randomized controlled phase 2/3 trial of AZD1222 (ChAdOx1 nCoV-19) in healthy adults. For TCRbeta chain sequencing, PBMC samples from trial participants were taken at day 0 and at day 28 after the second dose. The V and J segments used are TRBV5-1 and TRBJ2-3; the D gene assignment is ambiguous. The source was peripheral blood, collected on day 0 of AZD1222 vaccination. The origin of this receptor is an adult in good health. The CDR3 region: CASSLEDTQYF. The nucleotides read TGCGCCAGCAGCTTGGAAGATACGCAGTATTTT.